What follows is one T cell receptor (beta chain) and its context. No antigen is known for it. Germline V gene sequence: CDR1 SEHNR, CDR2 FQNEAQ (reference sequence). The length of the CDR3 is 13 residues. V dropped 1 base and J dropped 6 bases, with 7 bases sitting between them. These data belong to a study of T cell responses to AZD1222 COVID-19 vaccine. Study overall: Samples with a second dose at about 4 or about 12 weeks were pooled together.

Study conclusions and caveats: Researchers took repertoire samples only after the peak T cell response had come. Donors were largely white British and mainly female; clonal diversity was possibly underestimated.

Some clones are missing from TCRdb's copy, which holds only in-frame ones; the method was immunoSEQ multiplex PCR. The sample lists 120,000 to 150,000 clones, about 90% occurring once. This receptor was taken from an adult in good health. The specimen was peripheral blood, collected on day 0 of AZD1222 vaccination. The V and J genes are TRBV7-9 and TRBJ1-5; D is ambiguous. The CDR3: CASSLDRTQPQHF. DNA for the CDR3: TGTGCCAGCAGCTTAGATAGGACTCAGCCCCAGCATTTT.